This is a list of T cell receptor beta chains from one sample in a study of CD8 T cells in Susac syndrome. TCRdb recomputed calls from the immunoSEQ multiplex PCR reads with MiXCR, one row per CDR3 protein. The sample holds roughly 200,000 distinct CDR3 sequences, roughly 91% seen once. The sample taken for sequencing was CD4+ T cells from PBMCs. These receptors all come from a human donor with Susac syndrome. Both conserved end residues are part of each CDR3. D genes are given only for firm matches. A clone size is listed for some rows: how often the clone was seen (once, few, many), or a class if it is expanded.

abundance	v_gene	j_gene	d_gene	CDR3nt	CDR3aa
.	TRBV5-1	TRBJ1-1	.	TGCGCCAGCAGAATTCCCGGAGGATACGGTGAAGCTTTCTTT	CASRIPGGYGEAFF
.	TRBV9	TRBJ1-2	.	TGTGCCAGCAGCGTAAGTGGGGCATCCTATGGCTACACCTTC	CASSVSGASYGYTF
few	TRBV5-1	TRBJ2-7	TRBD2	TGCGCCAGCAGCTTTACCGGGACTAGCGGGATAAAGGGCTACGAGCAGTACTTC	CASSFTGTSGIKGYEQYF
.	TRBV27	TRBJ2-7	TRBD1	TGTGCCAGCACCCCTCGGGACAGGGGAGGCGAGCAGTACTTC	CASTPRDRGGEQYF
.	TRBV7-2	TRBJ2-1	.	TGTGCCAGCAGCTTAGAGTCAAAGCAGTTCTTC	CASSLESKQFF
.	TRBV12-3/TRBV12-4	TRBJ1-5	TRBD1	TGTGCCAGCAGTTCAAAACAGGGGACTCAGCCCCAGCATTTT	CASSSKQGTQPQHF
.	TRBV3-1	TRBJ2-7	.	TGTGCCAGCAGCCAAGGAGGGAATCCCTACGAGCAGTACTTC	CASSQGGNPYEQYF
.	TRBV4-1	TRBJ1-5	.	TGCGCCAGCAGCCAAGATCCCAATCAGCCCCAGCATTTT	CASSQDPNQPQHF
.	TRBV12-3/TRBV12-4	TRBJ1-4	.	TGTGCCAGCAGTTTTCGGGGAGGAGTGGAAAAACTGTTTTTT	CASSFRGGVEKLFF
.	TRBV4-1	TRBJ2-5	.	TGCGCCAGCAGCCACTCAGTGACGGGGCAAGAGACCCAGTACTTC	CASSHSVTGQETQYF
.	TRBV7-9	TRBJ2-1	.	TGTGCCAGCAGCCTAAGCTATGAGCAGTTCTTC	CASSLSYEQFF
.	TRBV24-1	TRBJ1-5	TRBD1	TGTGCCCCCCTAGAGGGGGCCCTCAATCAGCCCCAGCATTTT	CAPLEGALNQPQHF
.	TRBV20-1	TRBJ1-1	TRBD1	TGCAGTGCTAGCAACCCCGGGACAGGGGCCATGAACACTGAAGCTTTCTTT	CSASNPGTGAMNTEAFF
few	TRBV2	TRBJ2-7	.	TGTGCCAGCAGTGAATTGTACGAGCAGTACTTC	CASSELYEQYF
.	TRBV3-1	TRBJ1-4	.	TGTGCCAGCGGGTACGAAAAACTGTTTTTT	CASGYEKLFF
few	TRBV20-1	TRBJ2-7	.	TGCAGTGCCGAGGACACCTCCTACGAGCAGTACTTC	CSAEDTSYEQYF
once	TRBV5-1	TRBJ2-3	.	TGCGCCAGCAGCTTGGTGAAGTCACAGGATACGCAGTATTTT	CASSLVKSQDTQYF